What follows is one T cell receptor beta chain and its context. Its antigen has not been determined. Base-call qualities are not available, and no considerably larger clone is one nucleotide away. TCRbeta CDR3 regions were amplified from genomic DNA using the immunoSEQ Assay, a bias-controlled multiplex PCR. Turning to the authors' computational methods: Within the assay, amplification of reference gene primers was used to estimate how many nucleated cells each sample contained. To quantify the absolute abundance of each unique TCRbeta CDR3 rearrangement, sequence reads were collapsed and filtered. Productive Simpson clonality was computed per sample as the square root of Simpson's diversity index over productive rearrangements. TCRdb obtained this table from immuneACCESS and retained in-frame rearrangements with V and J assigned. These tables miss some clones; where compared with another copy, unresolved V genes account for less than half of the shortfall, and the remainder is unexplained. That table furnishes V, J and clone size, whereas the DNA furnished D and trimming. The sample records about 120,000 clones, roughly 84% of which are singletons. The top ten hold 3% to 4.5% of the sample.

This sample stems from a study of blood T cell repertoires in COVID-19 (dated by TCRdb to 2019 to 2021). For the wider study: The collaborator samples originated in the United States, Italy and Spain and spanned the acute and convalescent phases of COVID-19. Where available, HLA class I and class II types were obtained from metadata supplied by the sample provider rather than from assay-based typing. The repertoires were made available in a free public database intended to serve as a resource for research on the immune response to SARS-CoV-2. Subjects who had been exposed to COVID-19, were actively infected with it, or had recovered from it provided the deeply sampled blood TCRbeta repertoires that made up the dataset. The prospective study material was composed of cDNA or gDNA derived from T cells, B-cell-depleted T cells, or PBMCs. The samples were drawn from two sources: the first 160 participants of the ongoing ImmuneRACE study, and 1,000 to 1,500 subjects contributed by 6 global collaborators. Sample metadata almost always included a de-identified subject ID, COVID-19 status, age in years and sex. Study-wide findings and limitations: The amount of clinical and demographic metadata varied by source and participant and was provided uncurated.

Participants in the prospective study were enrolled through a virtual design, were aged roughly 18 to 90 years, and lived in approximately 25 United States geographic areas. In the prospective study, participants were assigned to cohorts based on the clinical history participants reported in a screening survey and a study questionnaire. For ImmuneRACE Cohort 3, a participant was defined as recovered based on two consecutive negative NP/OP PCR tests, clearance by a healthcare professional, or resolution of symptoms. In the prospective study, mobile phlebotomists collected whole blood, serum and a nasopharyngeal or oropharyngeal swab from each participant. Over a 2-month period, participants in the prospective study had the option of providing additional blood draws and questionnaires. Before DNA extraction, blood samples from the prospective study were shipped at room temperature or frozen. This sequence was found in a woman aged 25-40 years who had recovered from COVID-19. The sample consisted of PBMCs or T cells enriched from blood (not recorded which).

The DNA sequence is as follows: TGTGCCACCAGCGTCCCGACAGGGCCGGACACCATATATTTT. The resulting protein is CATSVPTGPDTIYF. The chain is made from TRBV15 and TRBJ1-3; TRBD1 lines up with 7 middle nucleotides. Per the germline V gene (reference sequence), LNHNV is the CDR1 and YYDKDF is the CDR2. Germline trimming amounts to 5 bases on V and 8 bases on J, with 9 as the count of junction bases outside the gene matches. The CDR3 runs 14 residues from the cysteine to the phenylalanine. Only the CDR3 part of the read is kept: 42 bases, read in frame from the first base.